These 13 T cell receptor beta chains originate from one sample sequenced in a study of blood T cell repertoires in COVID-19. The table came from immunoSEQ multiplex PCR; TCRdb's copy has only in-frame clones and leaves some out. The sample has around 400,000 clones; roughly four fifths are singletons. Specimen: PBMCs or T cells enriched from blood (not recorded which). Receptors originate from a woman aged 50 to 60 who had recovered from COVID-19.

In DNA, the CDR3 is TGTGCCAGCAGCCCCACGAGGAACTCCTACGAGCAGTACTTC. Translated: CASSPTRNSYEQYF. The chain employs TRBV5-6 and TRBJ2-7, with D unclear. V was cut by 4 bases and J by 0 bases, with 11 bases left in between. Germline-derived CDR1 and CDR2 are SGHDT and YYEEEE. CDR3 length: 14 amino acids.

This CDR3 reads CASSYSRGLSYNEQFF. CDR3 nucleotide sequence: TGTGCCAGCAGTTACTCGAGGGGACTCTCCTACAATGAGCAGTTCTTC. The gene calls are TRBV6-6 and TRBJ2-1, with D possibly TRBD2 on 6 matching bases. The CDR3 spans 16 residues. CDR1 is MNHNY and CDR2 is SVGAGI in the germline V gene (reference sequence). V gave up 0 bases and J gave up 0 bases, with 9 bases separating them.

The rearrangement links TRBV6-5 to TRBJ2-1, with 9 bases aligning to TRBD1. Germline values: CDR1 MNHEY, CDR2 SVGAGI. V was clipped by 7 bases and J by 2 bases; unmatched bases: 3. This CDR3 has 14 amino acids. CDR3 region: CASMGQGTYNEQFF. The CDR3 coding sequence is TGTGCCAGCATGGGACAGGGAACCTACAATGAGCAGTTCTTC.

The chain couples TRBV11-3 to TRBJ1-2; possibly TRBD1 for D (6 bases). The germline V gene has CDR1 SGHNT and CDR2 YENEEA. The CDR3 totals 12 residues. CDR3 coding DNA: TGTGCAAGCGGACAGTCTAACTATGGCTACACCTTC. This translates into CASGQSNYGYTF.

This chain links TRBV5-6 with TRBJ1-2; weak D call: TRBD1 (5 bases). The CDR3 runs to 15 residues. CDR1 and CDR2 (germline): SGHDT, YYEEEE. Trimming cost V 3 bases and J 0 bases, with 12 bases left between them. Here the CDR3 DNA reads TGTGCCAGCAGCTGGGGGGTCTCGTCTAACTATGGCTACACCTTC. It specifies CASSWGVSSNYGYTF.

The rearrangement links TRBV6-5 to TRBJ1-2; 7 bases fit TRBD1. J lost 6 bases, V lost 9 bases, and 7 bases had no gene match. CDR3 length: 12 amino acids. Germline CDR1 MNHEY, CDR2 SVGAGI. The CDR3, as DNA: TGTGCCAGTCTGCAGGGGGAACATGGCTACACCTTC. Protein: CASLQGEHGYTF.

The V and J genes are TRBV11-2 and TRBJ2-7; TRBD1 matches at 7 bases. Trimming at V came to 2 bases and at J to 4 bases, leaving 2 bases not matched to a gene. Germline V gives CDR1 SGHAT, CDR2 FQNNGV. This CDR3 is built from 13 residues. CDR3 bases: TGTGCCAGCAGCTTATCCAGGGGGTACGAGCAGTACTTC. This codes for CASSLSRGYEQYF.

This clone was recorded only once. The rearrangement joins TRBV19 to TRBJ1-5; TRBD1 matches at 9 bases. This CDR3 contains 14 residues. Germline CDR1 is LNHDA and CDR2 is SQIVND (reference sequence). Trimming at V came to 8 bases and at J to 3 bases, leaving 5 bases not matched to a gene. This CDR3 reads CASGDRAANQPQHF. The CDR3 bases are TGTGCCAGTGGGGACAGGGCTGCCAATCAGCCCCAGCATTTT. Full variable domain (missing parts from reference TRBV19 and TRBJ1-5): DGGITQSPKYLFRKEGQNVTLSCEQNLNHDAMYWYRQDPGQGLRLIYYSQIVNDFQKGDIAEGYSVSREKKESFPLTVTSAQKNPTAFYLCASGDRAANQPQHFGDGTRLSIL.

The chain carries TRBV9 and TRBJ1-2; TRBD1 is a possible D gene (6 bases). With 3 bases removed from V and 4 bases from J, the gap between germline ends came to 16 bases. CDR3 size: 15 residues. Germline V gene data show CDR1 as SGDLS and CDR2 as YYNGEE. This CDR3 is CASSGGQGPPYGYTF. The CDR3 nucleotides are TGTGCCAGCAGCGGAGGGCAGGGGCCCCCCTATGGCTACACCTTC.

The CDR3 region is CASSETRVGTVNTGELFF. The CDR3 coding sequence is TGTGCCAGCAGTGAAACACGTGTAGGGACAGTGAACACCGGGGAGCTGTTTTTT. This chain uses TRBV2 with TRBJ2-2, with TRBD1 matching over 7 bases. The J segment lost 1 base and the V segment lost 2 bases, leaving 10 bases of the junction unmatched. The CDR3 has 18 residues. Germline lookup yields CDR1 SNHLY and CDR2 FYNNEI.

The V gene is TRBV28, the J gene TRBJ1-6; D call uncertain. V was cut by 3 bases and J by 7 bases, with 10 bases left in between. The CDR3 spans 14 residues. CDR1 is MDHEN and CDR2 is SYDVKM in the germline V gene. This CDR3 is CASSFRGGNSPLHF. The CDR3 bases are TGTGCCAGCAGTTTTCGAGGAGGAAATTCACCCCTCCACTTT.

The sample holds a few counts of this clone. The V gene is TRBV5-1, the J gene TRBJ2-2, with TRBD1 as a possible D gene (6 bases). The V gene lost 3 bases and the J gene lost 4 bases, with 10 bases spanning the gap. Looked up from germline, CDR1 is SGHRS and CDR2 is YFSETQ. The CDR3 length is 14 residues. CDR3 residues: CASSSGQSTGELFF. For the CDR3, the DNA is TGCGCCAGCAGCTCCGGACAGTCCACCGGGGAGCTGTTTTTT. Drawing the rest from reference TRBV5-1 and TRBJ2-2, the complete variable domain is KAGVTQTPRYLIKTRGQQVTLSCSPISGHRSVSWYQQTPGQGLQFLFEYFSETQRNKGNFPGRFSGRQFSNSRSEMNVSTLELGDSALYLCASSSGQSTGELFFGEGSRLTVL.

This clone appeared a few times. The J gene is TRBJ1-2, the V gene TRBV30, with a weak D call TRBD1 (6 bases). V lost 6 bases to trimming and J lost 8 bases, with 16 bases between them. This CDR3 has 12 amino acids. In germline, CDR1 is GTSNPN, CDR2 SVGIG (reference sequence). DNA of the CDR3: TGTGCCTGCGTGCTCCAGGGGCTAGGCTACACCTTC. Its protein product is CACVLQGLGYTF.